This paragraph reports one TCR beta chain. This clonotype was observed a few times. The antigen this receptor binds is unknown. Qualities for individual bases were not recorded, and no much larger clone is one base off. This specimen comes from a study of patients and donors after allogeneic stem cell transplantation (dated by TCRdb to the early 2020s). The germline V gene (reference sequence) yields MNHEY for CDR1 and SMNVEV for CDR2. The CDR3 covers 15 residues, taking in both the cysteine and the phenylalanine. Just the 45-base CDR3 DNA is kept, in frame starting at base 1. Germline trimming: 3 bases from V, 4 bases from J; junction bases outside gene matches: 6. Libraries were built with RT-PCR. Instrument on record: NextSeq 550. Through fastp at Q25 and MiXCR, TCRdb rebuilt clones from the public reads, retaining in-frame beta chains. Each CDR3 protein gets just one entry, which takes the most common genes and DNA from the rows behind it. For this sample the table gives 1,500 to 2,000 distinct CDR3 sequences, of which 1.5% to 2% were detected only once. The ten top clones hold approximately 5.2% of the sample.

The TCR comes from a human donor who was either an allogeneic HSCT recipient or a stem cell or donor lymphocyte infusion donor (not recorded which). It is not recorded whose cells these are; they may come from a transplant donor. The sequence joins TRBV27 to TRBJ1-2; TRBD1 lines up with 9 middle nucleotides. The sample consisted of blood, either unsorted or a sorted T cell fraction (not recorded which). This receptor has the CDR3 CASSFETGGSYGYTF. The bases read TGTGCCAGCAGTTTCGAGACAGGGGGTTCCTATGGCTACACCTTC.